The rows below give T cell receptor beta chains drawn from one sample of a study of blood T cell repertoires in COVID-19. Generated by immunoSEQ multiplex PCR, the TCRdb table keeps only in-frame clones and is missing some. The sample holds 120,000 or so clones, roughly four fifths seen once. The material sequenced was peripheral blood. Source of these receptors: a woman aged 60-75 years with acute or convalescent COVID-19. Both conserved end residues are part of each CDR3. A D gene is named only where the DNA matches it firmly. Expanded clones get a size class; other rows say once, few or many, or leave the size out.

cdr3_length d_call j_call clone_size v_call cdr3_aa cdr3_nt
14 TRBD1 TRBJ1-1 once TRBV3-1/TRBV3-2 CASSLDRANTEAFF TGTGCCAGCAGTTTGGACAGGGCAAACACTGAAGCTTTCTTT
14 NA TRBJ2-3 NA TRBV6-2/TRBV6-3 CASSYGLGPDTQYF TGTGCCAGCAGTTACGGTCTAGGCCCAGATACGCAGTATTTT
19 TRBD1 TRBJ1-4 NA TRBV19 CASSIHGGGDRGRSEKLFF TGTGCCAGTAGTATCCACGGAGGGGGTGACAGGGGGCGCAGTGAAAAACTGTTTTTT
12 NA TRBJ1-2 NA TRBV19 CASSIVSGGYTF TGTGCCAGTAGTATAGTCTCGGGGGGCTACACCTTC
13 NA TRBJ1-5 NA TRBV24-1 CATSLGVDQPQHF TGTGCCACCAGTTTGGGAGTGGATCAGCCCCAGCATTTT
14 TRBD1 TRBJ2-5 NA TRBV10-1 CAEQGQGVEETQYF TGCGCCGAGCAAGGACAGGGGGTAGAAGAGACCCAGTACTTC
11 NA TRBJ1-2 few TRBV20-1 CSARASDGYTF TGCAGTGCTAGAGCCTCGGATGGCTACACCTTC
15 TRBD1 TRBJ2-5 NA TRBV29-1 CSVERQGGGQETQYF TGCAGCGTTGAGCGACAGGGTGGGGGCCAAGAGACCCAGTACTTC
16 TRBD1 TRBJ1-2 NA TRBV10-3 CAISESGQGFDYGYTF TGTGCCATCAGTGAGTCGGGACAGGGGTTCGACTATGGCTACACCTTC
13 NA TRBJ1-2 NA TRBV7-6 CASSLPGFYGYTF TGTGCCAGCAGCCTCCCGGGATTCTATGGCTACACCTTC
14 NA TRBJ1-1 NA TRBV19 CASSKGRGNTEAFF TGTGCCAGTAGTAAGGGGAGGGGGAACACTGAAGCTTTCTTT
13 TRBD1 TRBJ1-2 NA TRBV7-6 CAIVRDRGYGYTF TGTGCCATAGTCCGGGACAGGGGCTATGGCTACACCTTC
11 NA TRBJ1-5 NA TRBV6-2/TRBV6-3 CASSQWTLQHF TGTGCCAGCAGTCAGTGGACACTCCAGCATTTT
16 NA TRBJ1-3 NA TRBV9 CASSVGGSASGNTIYF TGTGCCAGCAGCGTGGGAGGGTCGGCCTCTGGAAACACCATATATTTT